This TCR beta chain was recorded in a study of Ad26.COV2.S vaccination and SARS-CoV-2 variants. Using immunoSEQ multiplex PCR, the repertoire was profiled, and TCRdb retains in-frame clones only, with some absent. This sample yields about 390,000 clones, of which over 80% are seen a single time; around 1.7% belongs to the top ten. With V trimmed by 7 bases and J by 2 bases, 8 bases remained unmatched. CDR3 length equals 14 residues. Germline V gives CDR1 MNHEY, CDR2 SMNVEV (reference sequence). In regard to this clone: The antigen remains undetermined.

The treatment is: some 20 received Ad26.COV2.S at low or high dose, single or two shots; about 5 received placebo; per-sample allocation not given. Sampling was performed 63 days after the first vaccine or placebo injection. Study conclusions and caveats: A substantial breadth of spike-specific CD8+ and CD4+ T cell responses after vaccination has been reported. Placebo recipients and vaccine recipients were similar in non-spike TCR breadth.

This TCR came from a person aged 18-60 years who received the Ad26.COV2.S COVID-19 vaccine or a placebo. The rearrangement links TRBV27 to TRBJ2-7; 7 nucleotides align to TRBD1. Source: peripheral blood, taken in a trial of Ad26.COV2.S vaccine versus placebo. The CDR3 nucleotides read TGTGCCAGCACCAACTCGGGACAGACCTACGAGCAGTACTTC. Its translation is CASTNSGQTYEQYF.